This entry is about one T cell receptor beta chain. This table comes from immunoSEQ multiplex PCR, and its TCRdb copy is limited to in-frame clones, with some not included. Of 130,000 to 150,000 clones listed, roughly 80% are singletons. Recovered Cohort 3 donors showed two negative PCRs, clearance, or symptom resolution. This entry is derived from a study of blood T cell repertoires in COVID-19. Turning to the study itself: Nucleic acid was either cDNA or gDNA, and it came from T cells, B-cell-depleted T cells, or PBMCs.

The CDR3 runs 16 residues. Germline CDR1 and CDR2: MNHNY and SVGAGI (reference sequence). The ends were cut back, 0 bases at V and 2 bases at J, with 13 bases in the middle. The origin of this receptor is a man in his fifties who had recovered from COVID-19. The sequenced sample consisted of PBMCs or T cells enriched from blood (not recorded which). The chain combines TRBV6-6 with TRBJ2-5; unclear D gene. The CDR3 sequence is CASSYSSPRRQETQYF. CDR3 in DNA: TGTGCCAGCAGTTACTCGAGTCCCCGCAGGCAAGAGACCCAGTACTTC.